This T cell receptor beta chain was recovered during a study of molecular identifiers for immune sequencing clone quantification (dated by TCRdb to the late 2010s). A note on the overall study: For a replicate experiment, RNA from around 20,000 or 100,000 naive CD8 T cells was divided into five aliquots, of which four were sequenced. The study was a methods study using CD8 T cells to benchmark molecular-identifier clustering-based TCR repertoire sequencing (MIDCIRS) and TCR RNA copy counting.

The paper's findings and limits, for the study overall: Even against a background of about a million naive CD8 T cells, spiked-in Jurkat TCR RNA amounting to a single cell's worth was reported to be detectable. Without barcode sub-clustering, chimeric consensus sequences inflated TCR diversity; chimeras reached as high as 47%. Modeling gave about 3 recovered TCR RNA copies per cell versus roughly 10 by digital PCR, implying about 30% capture efficiency. In CMV-specific effector cells, over 99% of molecules were held by clones above 20 RNA copies, whereas under 1% of molecules were held by such clones in naive cells. Spiked-in Jurkat TCR RNA (approximately 10 copies' worth), which is not part of the donor repertoire, was contained in the naive libraries. Identical TCR molecules sharing a barcode could cause highly expanded clone sizes to be underestimated.

Libraries of naive CD8 T cells were generated from roughly 18,000 to 920,000 sorted cells, with 10%, 30% or 50% of the purified RNA used. Naive CD8 T cells, defined as CD8+CD4-CCR7+CD45RA+, were FACS-sorted into RLT Plus buffer on a BD FACSAria II. Around 10 TCR copies' worth of Jurkat RNA were spiked into about 19,000-1,100,000 naive CD8 T cell samples to test detection sensitivity. CD8 T cells were enriched using RosetteSep CD8+ T Cell Enrichment Cocktail and Ficoll-Paque, and the enriched cells then underwent ACK red cell lysis. V was cut back by 0 bases and J by 14 bases, leaving a gap of 10 bases between them. Inclusive of the bounding cysteine and phenylalanine, the CDR3 is 11 residues long. Left in the record is the CDR3 DNA by itself, 33 bases read in frame from the first base. The germline V gene (reference sequence) gives CDR1 as GTSNPN and CDR2 as SVGIG. Library construction relied on PCR. The data were produced on a NextSeq 500. Preparation of bulk TCR libraries followed a previously described approach, with the TCR primers listed in Table S5. The Qiagen AllPrep DNA/RNA kit was used to purify total RNA. Before analysis, reads from multiple sequencing runs of the same library were pooled. Per the source publication's procedure: Only reads with exact TCR constant sequence were kept, trimmed to 150 nt, and grouped by their 12-nt molecular barcodes. Within each barcode group, reads were sub-clustered at a 15% Levenshtein threshold, and quality-weighted consensus sequences were built per RNA molecule. Non-functional sequences were discarded, and so were lower-count sequences lying one edit away from another sequence. On the basis of fitting two negative binomial distributions, barcode sub-clusters with fewer than 20% of the maximum read count were discarded. TCRdb trimmed public reads at Q25 via fastp, called clones via MiXCR and kept in-frame beta chains. Every entry covers one CDR3 protein and lists the most common genes and DNA from its rows. The authors' filters were not applied to this entry. Here the sample has about half a million distinct CDR3 sequences; around 23% occur a single time. Of the sample, under 0.85% is held by the ten largest clones.

In regard to this clonotype: The antigen it binds to is not known. The record has no base qualities; no much larger clone is one base away.

The material sequenced was naive CD8+ T cells from blood, with Jurkat cell RNA spiked in. The label giving this sample's cell subset or site can be read as: FACS-sorted CD8+CD4-CCR7+CD45RA+ naive T cells. This chain joins TRBV30 to TRBJ1-4, with the D gene not clear enough to name. The receptor comes from a human donor in good health. Some libraries in this study had Jurkat cell RNA spiked in. The nucleotide sequence reads TGTGCCTGGAGTGTGGGATCTCTTCTGTTTTTT. This is translated as CAWSVGSLLFF. Full variable domain (CDR3 extended with the reference TRBV30 and TRBJ1-4 proteins): SQTIHQWPATLVQPVGSPLSLECTVEGTSNPNLYWYRQAAGRGLQLLFYSVGIGQISSEVPQNLSASRPQDRQFILSSKKLLLSDSGFYLCAWSVGSLLFFGSGTQLSVL.